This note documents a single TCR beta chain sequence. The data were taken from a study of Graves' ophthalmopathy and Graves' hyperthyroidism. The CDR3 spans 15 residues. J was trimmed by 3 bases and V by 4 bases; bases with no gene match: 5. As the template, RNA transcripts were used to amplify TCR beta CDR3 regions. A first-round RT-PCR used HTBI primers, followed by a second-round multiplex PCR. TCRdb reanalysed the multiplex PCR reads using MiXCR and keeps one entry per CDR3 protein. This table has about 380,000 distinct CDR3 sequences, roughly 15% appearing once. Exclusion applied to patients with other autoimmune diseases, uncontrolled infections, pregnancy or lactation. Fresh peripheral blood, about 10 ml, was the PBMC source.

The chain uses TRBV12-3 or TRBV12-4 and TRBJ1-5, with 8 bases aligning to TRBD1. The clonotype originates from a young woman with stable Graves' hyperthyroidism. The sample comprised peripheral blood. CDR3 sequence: CASSSQGAPNQPQHF. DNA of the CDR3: TGTGCCAGCAGTTCGCAGGGGGCGCCCAATCAGCCCCAGCATTTT.